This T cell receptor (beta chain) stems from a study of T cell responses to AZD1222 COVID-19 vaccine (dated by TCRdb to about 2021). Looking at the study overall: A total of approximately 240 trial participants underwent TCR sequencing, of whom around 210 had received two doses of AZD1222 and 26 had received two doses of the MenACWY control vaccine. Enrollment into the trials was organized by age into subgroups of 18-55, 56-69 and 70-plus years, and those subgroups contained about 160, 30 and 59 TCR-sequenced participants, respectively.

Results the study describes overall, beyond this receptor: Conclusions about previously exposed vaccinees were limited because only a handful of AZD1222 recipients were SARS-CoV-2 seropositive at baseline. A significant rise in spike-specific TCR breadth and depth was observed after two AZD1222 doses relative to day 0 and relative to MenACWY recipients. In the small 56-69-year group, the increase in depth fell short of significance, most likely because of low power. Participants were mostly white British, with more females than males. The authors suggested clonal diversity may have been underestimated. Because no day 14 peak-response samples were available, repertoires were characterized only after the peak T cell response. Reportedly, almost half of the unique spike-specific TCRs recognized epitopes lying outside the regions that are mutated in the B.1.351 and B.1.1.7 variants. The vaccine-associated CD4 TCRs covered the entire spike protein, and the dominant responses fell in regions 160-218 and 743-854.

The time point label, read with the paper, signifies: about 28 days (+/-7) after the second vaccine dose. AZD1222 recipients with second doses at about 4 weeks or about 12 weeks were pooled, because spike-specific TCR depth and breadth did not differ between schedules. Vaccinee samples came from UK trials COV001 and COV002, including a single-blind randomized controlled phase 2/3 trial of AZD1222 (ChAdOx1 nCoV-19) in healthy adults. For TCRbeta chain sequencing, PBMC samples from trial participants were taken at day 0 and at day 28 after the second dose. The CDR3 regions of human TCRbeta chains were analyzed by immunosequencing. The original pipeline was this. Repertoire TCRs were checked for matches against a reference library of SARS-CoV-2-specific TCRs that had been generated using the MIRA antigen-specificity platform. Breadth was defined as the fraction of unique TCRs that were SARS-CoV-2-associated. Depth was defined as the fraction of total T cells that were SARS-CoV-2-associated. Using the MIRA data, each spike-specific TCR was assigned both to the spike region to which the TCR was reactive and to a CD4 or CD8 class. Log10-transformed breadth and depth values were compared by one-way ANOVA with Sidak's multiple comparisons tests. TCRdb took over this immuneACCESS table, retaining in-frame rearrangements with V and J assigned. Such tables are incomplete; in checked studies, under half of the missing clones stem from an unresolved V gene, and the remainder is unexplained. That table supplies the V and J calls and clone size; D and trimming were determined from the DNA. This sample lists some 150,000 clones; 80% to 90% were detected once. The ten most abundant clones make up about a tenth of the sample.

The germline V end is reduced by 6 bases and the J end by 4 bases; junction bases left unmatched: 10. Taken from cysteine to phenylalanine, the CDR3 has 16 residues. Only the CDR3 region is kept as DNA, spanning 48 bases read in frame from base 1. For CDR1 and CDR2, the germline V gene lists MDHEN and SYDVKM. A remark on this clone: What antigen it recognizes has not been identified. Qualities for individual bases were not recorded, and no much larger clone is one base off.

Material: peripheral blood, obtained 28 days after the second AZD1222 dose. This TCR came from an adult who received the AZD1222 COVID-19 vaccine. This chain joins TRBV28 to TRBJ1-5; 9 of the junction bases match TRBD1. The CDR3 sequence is CASRLLGQGTNQPQHF. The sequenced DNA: TGTGCCAGCAGACTCTTGGGACAGGGAACGAATCAGCCCCAGCATTTT.